This is a list of T cell receptor beta chains from one sample in a study of blood T cell repertoires in COVID-19. The repertoire was sequenced with immunoSEQ multiplex PCR; TCRdb's copy has only in-frame clones and lacks some. This table has about 160,000 clones, 87% appearing once. The sample consisted of peripheral blood. These receptors all come from a woman aged 55 to 70 with active or convalescent COVID-19. Both conserved end residues are part of each CDR3. A D gene is named only where the DNA matches it firmly. Clone size is shown for a subset of rows, as once, few, many or a class of expanded clone.

V: TRBV7-2; J: TRBJ1-5; size: few; D: TRBD1; CDR3: CASSLGPRGSNQPQHF; DNA: TGTGCCAGCAGCTTAGGCCCCAGGGGGAGCAATCAGCCCCAGCATTTT
V: TRBV18; J: TRBJ2-7; size: -; D: -; CDR3: CASSQSRAYEQYF; DNA: TGTGCCAGCTCACAATCAAGAGCCTACGAGCAGTACTTC
V: TRBV10-3; J: TRBJ1-1; size: -; D: TRBD1; CDR3: CAISAYRGQGEAFF; DNA: TGTGCCATCAGTGCCTACAGGGGGCAGGGTGAAGCTTTCTTT
V: TRBV10-3; J: TRBJ1-2; size: -; D: -; CDR3: CAISESREGYYGYTF; DNA: TGTGCCATCAGTGAGTCTAGGGAGGGGTACTATGGCTACACCTTC
V: TRBV20-1; J: TRBJ2-7; size: -; D: -; CDR3: CSAIAAYEQYF; DNA: TGCAGTGCTATAGCGGCCTACGAGCAGTACTTC
V: TRBV7-9; J: TRBJ1-6; size: -; D: TRBD1; CDR3: CASSSPGQRYSPLHF; DNA: TGTGCCAGCAGCTCCCCGGGACAGAGATATTCACCCCTCCACTTT
V: TRBV5-6; J: TRBJ2-7; size: -; D: TRBD1; CDR3: CASSWGTGAYEQYF; DNA: TGTGCCAGCAGCTGGGGGACAGGGGCGTACGAGCAGTACTTC
V: TRBV9; J: TRBJ1-1; size: -; D: -; CDR3: CASSVGPGDTEAFF; DNA: TGTGCCAGCAGCGTAGGCCCAGGGGACACTGAAGCTTTCTTT
V: TRBV6-5; J: TRBJ2-3; size: -; D: TRBD1; CDR3: CASSQPGQGTDTQYF; DNA: TGTGCCAGCAGTCAACCGGGACAGGGCACAGATACGCAGTATTTT
V: TRBV10-1; J: TRBJ2-5; size: -; D: TRBD2; CDR3: CASSESAAGGQETQYF; DNA: TGCGCCAGCAGTGAGTCGGCGGCGGGGGGGCAAGAGACCCAGTACTTC
V: TRBV3-1/TRBV3-2; J: TRBJ2-1; size: -; D: -; CDR3: CASSQAGGVLATPEQFF; DNA: TGTGCCAGCAGCCAAGCCGGCGGGGTTCTAGCGACTCCTGAGCAGTTCTTC
V: TRBV11-2; J: TRBJ2-7; size: -; D: TRBD2; CDR3: CASSLGGGSGSYEQYF; DNA: TGTGCCAGCAGCTTAGGCGGGGGGAGCGGATCCTACGAGCAGTACTTC
V: TRBV9; J: TRBJ1-2; size: -; D: TRBD1; CDR3: CASSVDPGQGARVEYGYTF; DNA: TGTGCCAGCAGCGTAGATCCGGGACAGGGGGCGAGAGTTGAGTATGGCTACACCTTC
V: TRBV9; J: TRBJ1-6; size: -; D: TRBD1; CDR3: CASSSQGAGANSPLHF; DNA: TGTGCCAGCAGCTCGCAGGGGGCCGGAGCGAATTCACCCCTCCACTTT
V: TRBV6-5; J: TRBJ1-2; size: -; D: TRBD1; CDR3: CASSYSWTGPYGYTF; DNA: TGTGCCAGCAGTTACTCGTGGACAGGGCCTTATGGCTACACCTTC
V: TRBV19; J: TRBJ1-2; size: -; D: TRBD1; CDR3: CASQTRTGDGYTF; DNA: TGTGCCAGTCAAACTCGGACAGGGGATGGCTACACCTTC
V: TRBV2; J: TRBJ2-3; size: -; D: -; CDR3: CASRDNTDTQYF; DNA: TGTGCCAGCAGAGACAACACAGATACGCAGTATTTT
V: TRBV12-3/TRBV12-4; J: TRBJ1-1; size: -; D: -; CDR3: CASTLLNTEAFF; DNA: TGTGCCAGCACTCTCCTGAACACTGAAGCTTTCTTT
V: TRBV2; J: TRBJ2-7; size: once; D: TRBD1; CDR3: CASSSRGQVYEQYF; DNA: TGTGCCAGCAGCAGCAGGGGGCAGGTTTACGAGCAGTACTTC
V: TRBV5-6; J: TRBJ1-5; size: -; D: TRBD1; CDR3: CASSLEGAGNQPQHF; DNA: TGTGCCAGCAGCTTGGAGGGGGCCGGCAATCAGCCCCAGCATTTT
V: TRBV7-2; J: TRBJ1-5; size: -; D: TRBD1; CDR3: CASSPDRVGQPQHF; DNA: TGTGCCAGCAGCCCAGACAGGGTAGGTCAGCCCCAGCATTTT
V: TRBV11-2; J: TRBJ1-4; size: -; D: -; CDR3: CASSKGVGTTNEKLFF; DNA: TGTGCCAGCAGCAAGGGGGTGGGGACAACTAATGAAAAACTGTTTTTT
V: TRBV18; J: TRBJ2-5; size: -; D: -; CDR3: CASSPSPGETQYF; DNA: TGTGCCAGCTCACCTTCCCCGGGGGAGACCCAGTACTTC
V: TRBV19; J: TRBJ1-2; size: -; D: TRBD1; CDR3: CASVGQGAIYGYTF; DNA: TGTGCCAGCGTAGGACAGGGGGCAATCTATGGCTACACCTTC